This TCR beta chain was profiled in a study of shared clonotypes between healthy human individuals. Turning to the study itself: Researchers assigned three CD4 naive, three CD4 memory, two CD8 naive and one CD8 memory plate to each donor. Study-level findings and limits: The authors expected sequencing depth to affect clonotype sharing among donors. Only blood samples were collected, and tissue repertoires likely differ.

For this clone: Its antigen remains unknown.

Assay used: immunoSEQ multiplex PCR; TCRdb lists only in-frame clones, some missing. The sample consists of about 380,000 clones, just over 95% of them appearing once. This CDR3 is built from 13 residues. Germline assignment: CDR1 SGHTS and CDR2 YDEGEE. Trimming shortened V by 2 bases and J by 2 bases, and 6 bases separated the two germline ends. This chain uses TRBV5-8 with TRBJ2-3; D gene uncertain. Sequencing used memory CD8+ T cells sorted from blood. Subset: CD45RO+ cells pooled with CCR7-negative TemRA cells. The TCR comes from a young man in good health. The CDR3 DNA follows: TGTGCCAGCAGCTTTTACGCCACAGATACGCAGTATTTT. Protein: CASSFYATDTQYF.